This TCR beta chain was recovered during a study of cytomegalovirus exposure and HLA in healthy donors. Details on this clone: The antigen is not known.

Study results and caveats: Follow-up analysis later connected one missense variant in DCLRE1C with trimming of TCR beta V- and J-genes. Common viral pathogens (according to a later analysis) appeared linked to several of the most significant clusters. Association of around 17,000 TCR beta sequences with HLA alleles was found at 0.05 false discovery rate in a later analysis.

V was trimmed by 0 bases and J by 3 bases, leaving 11 bases between them. Germline V gives CDR1 MNHEY, CDR2 SVGAGI. There are 15 residues in the CDR3. The PCR ran on 60 Vbeta and 13 Jbeta primers. The repertoire was sequenced with immunoSEQ multiplex PCR; TCRdb's copy has only in-frame clones and lacks some. Here the sample spans 95,000 to 150,000 clones, 55% to 75% being singletons. The chain carries TRBV6-5 and TRBJ1-1, with D possibly matching TRBD1 (5 bases). The source is a woman aged 40 to 49 in good health and CMV-seropositive. Source material: PBMCs. The CDR3 loop reads CASSYSTALDTEAFF. CDR3 bases: TGTGCCAGCAGTTACTCGACAGCATTAGACACTGAAGCTTTCTTT.